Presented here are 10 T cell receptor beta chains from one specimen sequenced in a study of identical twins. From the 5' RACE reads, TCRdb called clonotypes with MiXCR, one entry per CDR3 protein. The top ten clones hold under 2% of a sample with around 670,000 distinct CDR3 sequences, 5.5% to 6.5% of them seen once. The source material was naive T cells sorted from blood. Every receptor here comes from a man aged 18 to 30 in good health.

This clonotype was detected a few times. CDR3 amino acids: CATAAPFGREGQETQYF. The DNA for the CDR3 is TGTGCCACCGCGGCCCCTTTCGGGCGGGAGGGTCAAGAGACCCAGTACTTC. The chain recombines TRBV15 with TRBJ2-5, with 9 bases aligning to TRBD2. The CDR3 covers 17 residues. Germline V gives CDR1 LNHNV, CDR2 YYDKDF (reference sequence). V lost 8 bases to trimming and J lost 2 bases; unmatched junction nucleotides: 15.

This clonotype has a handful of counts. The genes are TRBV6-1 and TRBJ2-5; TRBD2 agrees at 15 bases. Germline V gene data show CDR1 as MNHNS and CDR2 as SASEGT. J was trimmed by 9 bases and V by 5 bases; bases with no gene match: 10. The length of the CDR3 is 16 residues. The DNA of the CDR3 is TGTGCCAGCAGTCAACCGGGACTAGCGGGAGGACCGTCCCAGTACTTC. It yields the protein CASSQPGLAGGPSQYF.

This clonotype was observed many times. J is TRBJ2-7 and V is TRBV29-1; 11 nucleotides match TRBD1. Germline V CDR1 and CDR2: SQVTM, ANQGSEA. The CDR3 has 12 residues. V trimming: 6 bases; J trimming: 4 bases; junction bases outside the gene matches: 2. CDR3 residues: CSVGDRGYEQYF. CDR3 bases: TGCAGCGTGGGGGACAGGGGGTACGAGCAGTACTTC.

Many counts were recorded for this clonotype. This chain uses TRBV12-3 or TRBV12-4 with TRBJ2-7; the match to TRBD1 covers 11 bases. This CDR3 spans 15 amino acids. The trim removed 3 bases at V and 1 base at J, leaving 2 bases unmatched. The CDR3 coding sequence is TGTGCCAGCAGTTTGGGGACAGGGGGTTCCTACGAGCAGTACTTC. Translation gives CASSLGTGGSYEQYF.

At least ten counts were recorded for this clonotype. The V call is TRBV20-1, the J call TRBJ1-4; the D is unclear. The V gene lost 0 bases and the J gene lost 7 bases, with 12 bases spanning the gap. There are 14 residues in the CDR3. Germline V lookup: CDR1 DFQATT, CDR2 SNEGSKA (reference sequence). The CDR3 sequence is CSARDIRVVEKLFF. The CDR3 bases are TGCAGTGCTAGAGATATACGGGTGGTTGAAAAACTGTTTTTT.

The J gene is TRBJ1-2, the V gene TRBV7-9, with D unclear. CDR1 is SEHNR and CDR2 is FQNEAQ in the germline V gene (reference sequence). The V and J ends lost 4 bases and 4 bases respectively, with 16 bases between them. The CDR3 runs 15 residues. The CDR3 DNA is TGTGCCAGCAGCTCCTCTTCGATAGGGCTCTATGGCTACACCTTC. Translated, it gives CASSSSSIGLYGYTF.

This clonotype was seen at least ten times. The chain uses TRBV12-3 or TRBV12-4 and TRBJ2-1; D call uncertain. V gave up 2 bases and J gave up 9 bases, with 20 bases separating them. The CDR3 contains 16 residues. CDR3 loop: CASSLQRRIVDGEQFF. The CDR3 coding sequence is TGTGCCAGCAGTTTACAGCGCAGGATAGTTGATGGTGAGCAGTTCTTC.

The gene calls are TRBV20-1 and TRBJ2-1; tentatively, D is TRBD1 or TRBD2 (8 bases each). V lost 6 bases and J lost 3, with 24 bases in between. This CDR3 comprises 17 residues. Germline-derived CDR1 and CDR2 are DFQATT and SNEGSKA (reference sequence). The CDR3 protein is CSAPQGALTSGYNEQFF. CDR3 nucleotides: TGCAGTGCACCGCAGGGGGCGCTTACTAGCGGCTACAATGAGCAGTTCTTC.

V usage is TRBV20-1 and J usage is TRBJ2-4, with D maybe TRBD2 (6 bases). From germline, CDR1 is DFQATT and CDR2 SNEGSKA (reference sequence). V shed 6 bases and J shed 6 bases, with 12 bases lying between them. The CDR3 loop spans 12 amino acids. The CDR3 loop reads CSATVGGNIQYF. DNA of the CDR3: TGCAGTGCCACGGTGGGGGGAAACATTCAGTACTTC.

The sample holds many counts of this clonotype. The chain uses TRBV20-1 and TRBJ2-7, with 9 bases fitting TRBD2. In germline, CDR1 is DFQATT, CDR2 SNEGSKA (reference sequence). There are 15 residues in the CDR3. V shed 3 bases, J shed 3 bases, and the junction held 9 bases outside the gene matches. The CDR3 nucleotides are TGCAGTGCTAGGCCACTAGCGGGTGAGCTCTACGAGCAGTACTTC. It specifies CSARPLAGELYEQYF.